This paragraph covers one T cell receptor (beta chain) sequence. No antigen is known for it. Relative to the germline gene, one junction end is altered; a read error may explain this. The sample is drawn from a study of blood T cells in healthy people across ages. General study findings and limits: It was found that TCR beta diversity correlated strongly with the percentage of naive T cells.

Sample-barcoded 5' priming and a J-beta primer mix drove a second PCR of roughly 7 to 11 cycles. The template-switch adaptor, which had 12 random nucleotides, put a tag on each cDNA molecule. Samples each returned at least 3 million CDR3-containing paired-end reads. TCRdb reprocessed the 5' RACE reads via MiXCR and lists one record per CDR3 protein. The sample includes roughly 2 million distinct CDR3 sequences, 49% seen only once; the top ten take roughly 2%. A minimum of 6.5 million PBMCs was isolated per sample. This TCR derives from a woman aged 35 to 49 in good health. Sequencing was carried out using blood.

The CDR3 reads CTSSRQSNEQFF. Here the CDR3 DNA reads TGCACCAGCAGCCGACAGTCCAATGAGCAGTTCTTC. The V gene is TRBV4-1, the J gene TRBJ2-1, with D maybe TRBD1 (5 bases). The CDR3 has 12 amino acids. Germline loops: CDR1 MGHRA, CDR2 YSYEKL.